The 18 T cell receptor beta chains below come from one sample, sequenced in a study of blood T cell repertoires in COVID-19. Assay: immunoSEQ multiplex PCR; the TCRdb copy retains only in-frame clones and omits some. The sample lists 95,000 to 150,000 clones; roughly 88% were seen once. Sequencing was carried out using peripheral blood. Source of these receptors: a woman older than 75 with acute or convalescent COVID-19.

In this sample, this clone turned up once. The chain recombines TRBV19 with TRBJ1-4; 9 bases fit TRBD1. Germline V gene sequence: CDR1 LNHDA, CDR2 SQIVND (reference sequence). This CDR3 region has 16 residues. V gave up 7 bases and J gave up 8 bases; unmatched junction bases: 14. CDR3 sequence reads: CASNYGWGQGEEKLFF. The CDR3 nucleotides read TGTGCCAGTAATTACGGCTGGGGACAGGGTGAAGAAAAACTGTTTTTT.

This rearrangement joins TRBV7-9 to TRBJ2-4; D is possibly TRBD1 (6 bases). Germline V gene data show CDR1 as SEHNR and CDR2 as FQNEAQ (reference sequence). The ends were cut back, 3 bases at V and 0 bases at J, with 9 bases in the middle. This CDR3 comprises 15 residues. The CDR3 DNA reads TGTGCCAGCAGCTTTGACAGGCTAGCCAAAAACATTCAGTACTTC. This sequence encodes CASSFDRLAKNIQYF.

The chain uses TRBV18 and TRBJ1-2; no clear D. The CDR3 runs to 13 residues. CDR1 is KGHSH and CDR2 is LQKENI in the germline V gene. V shed 3 bases and J shed 2 bases, with 7 bases lying between them. The CDR3 region is CASSPRGNYGYTF. Here the CDR3 DNA reads TGTGCCAGCTCACCGAGAGGGAACTATGGCTACACCTTC. The full variable domain, completed using reference TRBV18 and TRBJ1-2, is NAGVMQNPRHLVRRRGQEARLRCSPMKGHSHVYWYRQLPEEGLKFMVYLQKENIIDESGMPKERFSAEFPKEGPSILRIQQVVRGDSAAYFCASSPRGNYGYTFGSGTRLTVV.

This chain links TRBV7-2 with TRBJ2-5, with 8 bases matching TRBD2. J lost 6 bases, V lost 2 bases, and 8 bases had no gene match. CDR1 and CDR2 from the germline V gene are SGHTA and FQGNSA. This CDR3 is 15 amino acids long. CDR3 loop: CASSLSSGGSKTQYF. The CDR3 DNA follows: TGTGCCAGCAGCTTATCCAGCGGGGGTTCAAAGACCCAGTACTTC.

The chain is built from TRBV28 and TRBJ1-5; TRBD1 matches at 7 bases. J lost 4 bases, V lost 8 bases, and 5 bases had no gene match. This CDR3 is built from 13 residues. Germline values: CDR1 MDHEN, CDR2 SYDVKM. CDR3 nucleotides: TGTGCCAGCGTGACAGGGATTAATCAGCCCCAGCATTTT. Translated: CASVTGINQPQHF. Full variable domain (missing parts from reference TRBV28 and TRBJ1-5): DVKVTQSSRYLVKRTGEKVFLECVQDMDHENMFWYRQDPGLGLRLIYFSYDVKMKEKGDIPEGYSVSREKKERFSLILESASTNQTSMYLCASVTGINQPQHFGDGTRLSIL.

The rearrangement joins TRBV11-2 to TRBJ1-1; D unresolved. The V end was cut by 4 bases, the J end by 0 bases, with 9 bases between. The CDR3 covers 14 residues. Germline loops: CDR1 SGHAT, CDR2 FQNNGV. The CDR3 bases are TGTGCCAGCAGCTCCGGCGGAATGAACACTGAAGCTTTCTTT. Its protein is CASSSGGMNTEAFF.

The J gene is TRBJ2-3, the V gene TRBV9, with TRBD2 matching 9 bases. J gave up 2 bases and V 4 bases, and 17 bases lay outside the gene matches. The CDR3 length is 19 residues. CDR1 SGDLS and CDR2 YYNGEE come from the germline V gene. This CDR3 reads CASSLSGGTGTLFTDTQYF. CDR3 DNA sequence: TGTGCCAGCAGCCTTAGCGGGGGAACCGGGACTCTTTTCACAGATACGCAGTATTTT.

The CDR3 bases are TGTGCCAGCAGTTTGGCTGATCAGGGCACTGAAGCTTTCTTT. This encodes CASSLADQGTEAFF. The rearrangement joins TRBV27 to TRBJ1-1; the D gene is possibly TRBD1 (5 bases). This CDR3 is 14 amino acids long. Germline V gives CDR1 MNHEY, CDR2 SMNVEV (reference sequence). V was shortened by 3 bases and J by 4 bases, with 12 bases between the two germline ends.

The rearrangement uses TRBV3-1 (or the pseudogene TRBV3-2) and TRBJ1-2, with 8 bases fitting TRBD1. Germline assignment: CDR1 LGHDT and CDR2 YNNKEL (reference sequence). The CDR3 extends over 15 amino acids. V trimming: 2 bases; J trimming: 3 bases; junction bases outside the gene matches: 5. The CDR3 protein is CASSQLAGGDYGYTF. The DNA of the CDR3 is TGTGCCAGCAGCCAACTAGCAGGGGGCGACTATGGCTACACCTTC.

This chain uses TRBV5-5 with TRBJ1-2; TRBD1 matches at 9 bases. CDR3 size: 13 residues. Unmatched junction bases numbered 2, after V lost 4 bases and J lost 4 bases. Germline loops: CDR1 SGHKS, CDR2 YYEKEE (reference sequence). For the CDR3, the DNA is TGTGCCAGCAGCCCACAGGGGGCCTATGGCTACACCTTC. Protein: CASSPQGAYGYTF.

The V call is TRBV18, the J call TRBJ2-7, with D possibly being TRBD1 (7 bases). The CDR3 is made up of 15 amino acids. V lost 2 bases and J 1 base, leaving 12 bases between the germline ends. Germline V gene sequence: CDR1 KGHSH, CDR2 LQKENI. The CDR3 DNA reads as TGTGCCAGCTCACCATCGACAGGGACTTCCTACGAGCAGTACTTC. Translating it yields CASSPSTGTSYEQYF.

This chain links TRBV2 with TRBJ1-5; TRBD1 is a possible D gene (6 bases). With 8 bases removed from V and 7 bases from J, the gap between germline ends came to 9 bases. The length of the CDR3 is 11 residues. Germline V gene data show CDR1 as SNHLY and CDR2 as FYNNEI. The CDR3 spells CASGGGQPQHF. CDR3 coding DNA: TGTGCCAGCGGGGGGGGCCAGCCCCAGCATTTT.

The chain has TRBV2 and TRBJ1-1, with TRBD1 identical over 8 bases. The V gene end was trimmed by 7 bases and the J gene end by 5 bases; junction bases not matched to a gene: 6. The germline V gene has CDR1 SNHLY and CDR2 FYNNEI. The CDR3 is 13 residues long. CDR3 in DNA: TGTGCCAGCAAGATAGACAGGGGAACTGAAGCTTTCTTT. As protein: CASKIDRGTEAFF.

The chain links TRBV19 to TRBJ1-1; no firm D call. The CDR3 loop spans 13 amino acids. Trimming removed 3 bases at V and 0 bases at J, with 5 bases between. Germline assignment: CDR1 LNHDA and CDR2 SQIVND (reference sequence). The CDR3 nucleotides are TGTGCCAGTAGTATGCAGGTGAACACTGAAGCTTTCTTT. Amino acid sequence: CASSMQVNTEAFF.

The V call is TRBV5-1, the J call TRBJ1-4; D not resolved. The V gene's germline CDR1 is SGHRS and CDR2 YFSETQ. The CDR3 totals 14 residues. Trimming removed 0 bases at V and 0 bases at J, with 3 bases between. CDR3 residues: CASSLAPTNEKLFF. DNA of the CDR3: TGCGCCAGCAGCTTGGCTCCAACTAATGAAAAACTGTTTTTT.

The J gene is TRBJ2-2, the V gene TRBV6-2 or TRBV6-3; 9 bases line up with TRBD1. V trimming: 4 bases; J trimming: 5 bases; junction bases outside the gene matches: 5. Germline V gene lookup returns CDR1 MNHEY and CDR2 SVGEGT. CDR3 length equals 15 residues. The CDR3 sequence: CASSLPGQGTGELFF. DNA of the CDR3: TGTGCCAGCAGTTTACCGGGACAGGGAACCGGGGAGCTGTTTTTT.

This clone was recorded only once. V gene TRBV19 combines with J gene TRBJ2-7; 8 bases map to TRBD1. J gave up 3 bases and V 2 bases, and 3 bases lay outside the gene matches. Germline V lookup: CDR1 LNHDA, CDR2 SQIVND (reference sequence). CDR3 size: 14 residues. The CDR3 reads CASSILGQGYEQYF. The CDR3 region has the DNA TGTGCCAGTAGTATATTAGGACAGGGCTACGAGCAGTACTTC.

This clone was seen a few times. The V call is TRBV27, the J call TRBJ1-6, with 10 positions matching TRBD1. Trimming at V came to 6 bases and at J to 6 bases, leaving 5 bases not matched to a gene. Germline V CDR1 and CDR2: MNHEY, SMNVEV (reference sequence). The CDR3 runs to 15 residues. In DNA form, the CDR3 reads TGTGCCAGCAGGGGACAGGGGCATTTTAATTCACCCCTCCACTTT. This translates into CASRGQGHFNSPLHF.